Sequencing of this T cell receptor beta chain was carried out in a study of blood T cells in healthy people across ages. It was with a sample-barcoded 5' primer and a J-beta primer mix that a second PCR of roughly 6 to 12 cycles was run. TCRdb fed the 5' RACE reads into MiXCR, producing one record per CDR3 protein. Of over 1.5 million distinct CDR3 sequences in the sample, around 48% were seen once. Trimming took off 5 bases at V and 7 bases at J, with 14 bases between the two ends. Per the germline V gene, CDR1 is LGHNA and CDR2 is YSLEER. The CDR3 sequence is 14 residues long. The sequencing input was blood. This receptor was identified in a woman in her forties in good health. The chain joins TRBV4-3 to TRBJ1-4; the D gene is possibly TRBD1 (6 bases). CDR3 amino acids: CASSSRAGVEKLFF. In DNA, the CDR3 is TGCGCCAGCAGCTCCCGGGCAGGGGTTGAAAAACTGTTTTTT.